Reported below is one T cell receptor beta chain. The CDR3 has 16 amino acids. Germline V lookup: CDR1 SNHLY, CDR2 FYNNEI. The germline V and J ends were trimmed by 2 bases and 5 bases, with 18 bases remaining between them. The sample belongs to a study of blood T cell repertoires in COVID-19. Whole-study context: Spain, Italy and the United States supplied samples that represented acute and convalescent COVID-19. In each case, the material was cDNA or gDNA derived from T cells, B-cell-depleted T cells, or PBMCs.

Original processing methods: Cell counts per sample came from amplifying reference gene primers. The assay was immunoSEQ multiplex PCR, and TCRdb's table has in-frame clones only and misses some. V and J calls plus clone size are reproduced from that table; the DNA served to infer D and trimming. The table shows fewer than 200,000 clones, with 70% to 90% occurring only once. The sequence came from a man aged 40-49 years with active or convalescent COVID-19. Sequencing input: peripheral blood. This chain links TRBV2 with TRBJ1-2; TRBD1 is a possible D gene (5 bases). The chain's CDR3 is CASSERQGLVPYGYTF. Here the CDR3 DNA reads TGTGCCAGCAGTGAACGGCAGGGTCTTGTCCCATATGGCTACACCTTC. Full variable domain (remainder filled in from reference TRBV2 and TRBJ1-2): EPEVTQTPSHQVTQMGQEVILRCVPISNHLYFYWYRQILGQKVEFLVSFYNNEISEKSEIFDDQFSVERPDGSNFTLKIRSTKLEDSAMYFCASSERQGLVPYGYTFGSGTRLTVV.